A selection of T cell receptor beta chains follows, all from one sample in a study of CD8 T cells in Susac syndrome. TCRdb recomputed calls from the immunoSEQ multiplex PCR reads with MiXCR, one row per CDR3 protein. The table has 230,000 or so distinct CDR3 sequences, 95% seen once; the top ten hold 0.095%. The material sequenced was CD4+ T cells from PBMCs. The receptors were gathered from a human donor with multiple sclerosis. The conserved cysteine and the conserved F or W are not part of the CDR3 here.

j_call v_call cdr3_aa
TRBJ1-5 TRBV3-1 ASSHRQSNQPQH
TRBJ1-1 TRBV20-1 SPIRPNTEAF
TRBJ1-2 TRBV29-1 SGAVGGRVNYGYT
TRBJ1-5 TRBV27 ASSFRGPQYSNQPQH
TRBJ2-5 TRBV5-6 ASSPGRTQETQY
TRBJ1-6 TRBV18 ASSLNRGFDSPLH
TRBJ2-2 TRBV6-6 ASSSRGQRGSGELF
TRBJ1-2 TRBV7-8 ASSSGQGAYGYT
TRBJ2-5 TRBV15 ATSREAGRQETQY
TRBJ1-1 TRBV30 AWGEQGLTEAF
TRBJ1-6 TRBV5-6 ASSLKGQGSPLH
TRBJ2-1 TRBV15 ATSKDRTGGNEQF
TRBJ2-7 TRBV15 ATSRDRAGQY
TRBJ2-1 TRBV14 ASSQDAGAGVSYNEQF
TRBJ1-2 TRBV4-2 ASRYHYQDNYGYT
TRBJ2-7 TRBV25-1 ASMTSGKYEQY
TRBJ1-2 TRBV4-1 ASSPSEAGHYGYT
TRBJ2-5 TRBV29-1 SGGVETQY
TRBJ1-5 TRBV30 AWSEDRYQPQH
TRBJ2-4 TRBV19 ASSIWTGENIQY
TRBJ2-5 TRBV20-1 SARDLAGGQETQY
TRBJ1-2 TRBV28 ASSLRSYGYT
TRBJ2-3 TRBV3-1 ASGRRTDTQY
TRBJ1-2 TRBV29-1 SVEDRRHDSYGYT
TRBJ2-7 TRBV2 ASSERLSYEQY
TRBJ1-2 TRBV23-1 ASPPGESRDGYT
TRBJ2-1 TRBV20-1 SARRGAGTSDNNEQF
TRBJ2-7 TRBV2 ASSPAGEYEQY